This passage covers 26 T cell receptor beta chains from one sample sequenced in a study of blood T cell repertoires in COVID-19. The table came from immunoSEQ multiplex PCR; TCRdb's copy has only in-frame clones and leaves some out. The sample lists 150,000 to 200,000 clones; approximately 90% were seen once. Sequenced sample: peripheral blood. The receptors were gathered from a man in his 70s with active or convalescent COVID-19.

This clone came up a few times. This sequence joins TRBV30 and TRBJ2-3; 12 bases agree with TRBD2. CDR3 size: 15 residues. Germline V gives CDR1 GTSNPN, CDR2 SVGIG (reference sequence). The trim removed 2 bases at V and 2 bases at J, leaving 2 bases unmatched. CDR3 protein: CAWSRTSGDTDTQYF. CDR3 coding DNA: TGTGCCTGGAGTCGGACTAGCGGGGACACAGATACGCAGTATTTT.

The table lists this clone with a few counts. CDR3 DNA sequence: TGTGCCAGTAGTATAATAGGGGTTGGACAAGAGACCCAGTACTTC. This sequence encodes CASSIIGVGQETQYF. The gene calls are TRBV19 and TRBJ2-5, with D possibly TRBD1 on 5 matching bases. The V gene's germline CDR1 is LNHDA and CDR2 SQIVND (reference sequence). CDR3 length: 15 amino acids. The V gene lost 2 bases and the J gene lost 2 bases, with 12 bases spanning the gap.

The chain joins TRBV6-4 to TRBJ1-6; 8 bases agree with TRBD1. Trimming took 6 bases from V and 9 from J; bases not matched to a gene: 4. Germline CDR1 MRHNA, CDR2 SNTAGT. The CDR3 runs 13 residues. The CDR3 region is CASRATGGSPLHF. The CDR3 nucleotides read TGTGCCAGCAGGGCCACAGGGGGTTCACCCCTCCACTTT.

The chain employs TRBV4-3 and TRBJ1-1; unclear D gene. CDR3 length: 14 residues. Trimming cost V 0 bases and J 5 bases, with 10 bases left between them. Germline CDR1 and CDR2: LGHNA and YSLEER. CDR3 DNA sequence: TGCGCCAGCAGCCAAGAGCGGGGAGGGACTGAAGCTTTCTTT. As protein: CASSQERGGTEAFF.

On this clone: A read error may be the cause here, since a much bigger clone is one base away. This sample includes further DNA sequences coding for the same CDR3. The V and J genes are TRBV27 and TRBJ2-2; unclear D gene. Germline V gene data show CDR1 as MNHEY and CDR2 as SMNVEV (reference sequence). The V end was cut by 3 bases, the J end by 6 bases, with 8 bases between. The CDR3 is 13 amino acids. Here the CDR3 reads CASSFTSAGELFF. The CDR3 region has the DNA TGTGCCAGCAGTTTTACAAGCGCCGGGGAGCTGTTTTTT.

The rearrangement joins TRBV18 to TRBJ2-2; D uncertain. Trimming pared 3 bases from V and 0 bases from J, leaving 8 bases between. The V gene's germline CDR1 is KGHSH and CDR2 LQKENI. The CDR3 is 15 residues long. In DNA, the CDR3 is TGTGCCAGCTCACCGAGTATGCCGAACACCGGGGAGCTGTTTTTT. Protein product: CASSPSMPNTGELFF. Drawing the rest from reference TRBV18 and TRBJ2-2, the complete variable domain is NAGVMQNPRHLVRRRGQEARLRCSPMKGHSHVYWYRQLPEEGLKFMVYLQKENIIDESGMPKERFSAEFPKEGPSILRIQQVVRGDSAAYFCASSPSMPNTGELFFGEGSRLTVL.

The chain couples TRBV7-8 to TRBJ2-3; the D gene is possibly TRBD1 (5 bases). CDR1 SGHVS and CDR2 FQNEAQ come from the germline V gene. The CDR3 runs to 18 residues. Trimming stripped 5 bases from V and 2 bases from J, with 23 bases between. The CDR3: CASSPGAGADFSTDTQYF. The CDR3 DNA is TGTGCCAGCAGCCCTGGGGCAGGCGCGGATTTTTCCACAGATACGCAGTATTTT.

The chain is built from TRBV6-4 and TRBJ2-1; a possible D gene is TRBD2 (5 bases). V was pared by 5 bases and J by 10 bases, with 18 bases between. Germline V CDR1 and CDR2: MRHNA, SNTAGT. The CDR3 loop spans 14 amino acids. DNA for the CDR3: TGTGCCAGCAGTACGAGACTTATCTGGGAGGAGCAGTTCTTC. Its translation: CASSTRLIWEEQFF.

The genes are TRBV9 and TRBJ2-2; D possibly corresponds to TRBD2 (5 bases). The CDR3 consists of 15 residues. Germline loops: CDR1 SGDLS, CDR2 YYNGEE. V gave up 0 bases and J gave up 8 bases, with 14 bases separating them. The CDR3 nucleotides read TGTGCCAGCAGCGTAGGGGAGCTAGTGGCTGGGGAGCTGTTTTTT. Its translation is CASSVGELVAGELFF. The whole variable domain, remainder taken from reference TRBV9 and TRBJ2-2, is DSGVTQTPKHLITATGQRVTLRCSPRSGDLSVYWYQQSLDQGLQFLIQYYNGEERAKGNILERFSAQQFPDLHSELNLSSLELGDSALYFCASSVGELVAGELFFGEGSRLTVL.

This chain joins TRBV6-5 and TRBJ1-2, with 11 nucleotides matching TRBD1. CDR3 size: 14 residues. Germline CDR1 and CDR2: MNHEY and SVGAGI. The trim removed 7 bases at V and 5 bases at J, leaving 6 bases unmatched. The DNA for the CDR3 is TGTGCCAGCACCGGGACAGGGGGACCGTATGGCTACACCTTC. This encodes CASTGTGGPYGYTF.

The chain carries TRBV5-1 and TRBJ2-7; maybe TRBD1 (6 bases). Between the trimmed V and J ends, which lost 3 bases and 1 base, there was a span of 11 bases. This CDR3 has 14 amino acids. In germline, CDR1 is SGHRS, CDR2 YFSETQ. In DNA form, the CDR3 reads TGCGCCAGCAGCTGGACAGCTACTTCCTACGAGCAGTACTTC. Translating gives CASSWTATSYEQYF.

This chain joins TRBV19 and TRBJ1-5; no definite D call. This CDR3 spans 15 amino acids. Looked up from germline, CDR1 is LNHDA and CDR2 is SQIVND (reference sequence). Trimming took off 5 bases at V and 9 bases at J, with 20 bases between the two ends. Written as DNA, the CDR3 is TGTGCCAGTAGTGTTGGACTGACTCCGAGGATGCCCCAGCATTTT. Translated: CASSVGLTPRMPQHF.

The CDR3 region is CAWSVRGWVYGYTF. For the CDR3, the DNA is TGTGCCTGGAGTGTACGGGGGTGGGTCTATGGCTACACCTTC. V usage is TRBV30 and J usage is TRBJ1-2, with D perhaps matching TRBD1 (5 bases). Germline CDR1 reads GTSNPN; CDR2 reads SVGIG (reference sequence). V was shortened by 0 bases and J by 4 bases, with 12 bases between the two germline ends. This CDR3 has 14 amino acids.

This clone was recorded only once. V usage is TRBV5-1 and J usage is TRBJ2-2, with TRBD2 as a possible D gene (5 bases). CDR1 is SGHRS, CDR2 YFSETQ, per germline. V was clipped by 4 bases and J by 4 bases, with 14 bases between them. The CDR3 is made up of 15 amino acids. In DNA, the CDR3 is TGCGCCAGCAGCCCCAATGGAGGCCGCACCGGGGAGCTGTTTTTT. Protein sequence: CASSPNGGRTGELFF.

This clone was detected only once. This chain uses TRBV23-1 with TRBJ2-5; 8 positions agree with TRBD1. TRBV23-1 is an ORF, and what it does is uncertain. The CDR3 covers 19 residues. With 3 bases clipped from V and 4 bases from J, the junction kept 19 bases outside the gene matches. DNA for the CDR3: TGCGCCAGCAGTCAGTATCACGCCCTCCTGGACAGGGAGACAGAGACCCAGTACTTC. This encodes CASSQYHALLDRETETQYF.

V is TRBV27 and J is TRBJ2-1; 13 positions agree with TRBD2. The CDR3 extends over 16 amino acids. The V gene end was trimmed by 8 bases and the J gene end by 4 bases; junction bases not matched to a gene: 8. Looked up from germline, CDR1 is MNHEY and CDR2 is SMNVEV (reference sequence). CDR3 residues: CASYRTSGSKYNEQFF. Written as DNA, the CDR3 is TGTGCCAGCTATCGGACTAGCGGGAGCAAATACAATGAGCAGTTCTTC.

In its sample, this clone was seen once. V gene TRBV7-4 combines with J gene TRBJ1-1; a weak D match, TRBD1 (6 bases). Germline-derived CDR1 and CDR2 are SGHVT and SQSDAQ. Trimming took off 3 bases at V and 4 bases at J, with 12 bases between the two ends. The CDR3 is 14 residues long. The CDR3 region has the DNA TGTGCCAGCAGCTTCAGCAGGGGCGGCACTGAAGCTTTCTTT. This gives the protein CASSFSRGGTEAFF.

This chain connects TRBV30 to TRBJ2-2; D is unclear. The germline V gene encodes CDR1 GTSNPN and CDR2 SVGIG (reference sequence). There are 15 residues in the CDR3. V was shortened by 3 bases and J by 0 bases, with 11 bases between the two germline ends. CDR3 sequence (DNA): TGTGCCTGGAGATATATAGCTCCGAACACCGGGGAGCTGTTTTTT. Translation gives CAWRYIAPNTGELFF.

This chain connects TRBV5-3 to TRBJ2-1; 10 bases are a match to TRBD1. TRBV5-3 is assigned to the ORF class and has an uncertain function. With 0 bases clipped from V and 1 base from J, the junction kept 10 bases outside the gene matches. The CDR3 loop spans 19 amino acids. The CDR3 here is CARSLEISGQGSSYNEQFF. The DNA for the CDR3 is TGTGCCAGAAGCTTGGAAATCTCGGGACAGGGGTCGTCCTACAATGAGCAGTTCTTC.

This chain uses TRBV3-1 (or the pseudogene TRBV3-2) with TRBJ2-5; 9 nucleotides agree with TRBD1. The V gene's germline CDR1 is LGHDT and CDR2 YNNKEL (reference sequence). Unmatched junction bases numbered 17, after V lost 7 bases and J lost 2 bases. The CDR3 spans 18 residues. The CDR3 coding sequence is TGTGCCAGCAAAGCGCTCCGAGCCACCGGGACAGGGCAAGAGACCCAGTACTTC. The encoded protein is CASKALRATGTGQETQYF.

The rearrangement uses TRBV5-4 and TRBJ1-2; D might be TRBD1 (5 bases). Trimming left V 0 bases short and J 7 bases short, with 10 bases between. This CDR3 is 13 amino acids long. From germline, CDR1 is SGHNT and CDR2 YYREEE (reference sequence). This CDR3 is CASSLGQRSGYTF. The CDR3 DNA sequence: TGTGCCAGCAGCTTGGGACAGCGAAGTGGCTACACCTTC.

This chain joins TRBV28 and TRBJ2-7, with 7 bases lining up with TRBD2. Germline V lookup: CDR1 MDHEN, CDR2 SYDVKM. The CDR3 totals 14 residues. V gave up 5 bases and J gave up 2 bases; unmatched junction bases: 6. The CDR3 here is CASSRGRDPYEQYF. CDR3 DNA: TGTGCCAGCAGTCGAGGGAGGGATCCCTACGAGCAGTACTTC. The entire variable domain, with the rest obtained from reference TRBV28 and TRBJ2-7, is as follows: DVKVTQSSRYLVKRTGEKVFLECVQDMDHENMFWYRQDPGLGLRLIYFSYDVKMKEKGDIPEGYSVSREKKERFSLILESASTNQTSMYLCASSRGRDPYEQYFGPGTRLTVT.

The V and J genes are TRBV7-2 and TRBJ2-1; 10 positions match TRBD2. This CDR3 has 17 residues. The J segment lost 3 bases and the V segment lost 0 bases, leaving 5 bases of the junction unmatched. Per germline, CDR1 SGHTA and CDR2 FQGNSA. The CDR3 here is CASSLARLAGVYNEQFF. CDR3 nucleotides: TGTGCCAGCAGCTTAGCGAGGCTAGCGGGAGTCTACAATGAGCAGTTCTTC.

Remarks on this clone: Other DNA variants within this sample encode the same CDR3. The rearrangement uses TRBV28 and TRBJ1-5; no clear D. There are 13 residues in the CDR3. Per germline, CDR1 MDHEN and CDR2 SYDVKM. Trimming shortened V by 3 bases and J by 6 bases, and 9 bases separated the two germline ends. CDR3 coding DNA: TGTGCCAGCAGTTTTTCCCGGGGTCAGCCCCAGCATTTT. It encodes CASSFSRGQPQHF.

The chain couples TRBV6-5 to TRBJ2-5; D perhaps matches TRBD1 (7 bases). Germline CDR1 is MNHEY and CDR2 is SVGAGI. V lost 7 bases and J 7 bases, leaving 19 bases between the germline ends. The length of the CDR3 is 14 residues. CDR3 protein: CASIWQGGTGTQYF. Written as DNA, the CDR3 is TGTGCCAGCATTTGGCAGGGGGGAACAGGGACCCAGTACTTC.

The CDR3 DNA sequence: TGTGCCAGCAGCGCGACTAGCGGCATTGACGAGCAGTACTTC. Translating it yields CASSATSGIDEQYF. The chain carries TRBV2 and TRBJ2-7; TRBD2 aligns across 9 bases. CDR1 is SNHLY and CDR2 is FYNNEI in the germline V gene. Germline trimming cut 6 bases from V and 5 bases from J; bases unmatched to any gene: 8. This CDR3 has 14 residues.